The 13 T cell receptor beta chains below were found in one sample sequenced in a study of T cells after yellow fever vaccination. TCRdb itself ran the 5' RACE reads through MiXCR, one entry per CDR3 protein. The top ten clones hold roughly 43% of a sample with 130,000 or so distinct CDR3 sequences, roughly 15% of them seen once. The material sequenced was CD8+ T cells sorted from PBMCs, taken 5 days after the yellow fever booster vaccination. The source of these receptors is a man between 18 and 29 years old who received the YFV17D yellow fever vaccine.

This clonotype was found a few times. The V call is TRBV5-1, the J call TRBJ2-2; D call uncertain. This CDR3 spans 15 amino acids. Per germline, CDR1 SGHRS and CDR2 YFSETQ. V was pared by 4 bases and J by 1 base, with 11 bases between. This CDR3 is CASSPLYMNTGELFF. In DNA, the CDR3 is TGCGCCAGCAGCCCGCTATACATGAACACCGGGGAGCTGTTTTTT. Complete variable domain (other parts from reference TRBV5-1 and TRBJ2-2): KAGVTQTPRYLIKTRGQQVTLSCSPISGHRSVSWYQQTPGQGLQFLFEYFSETQRNKGNFPGRFSGRQFSNSRSEMNVSTLELGDSALYLCASSPLYMNTGELFFGEGSRLTVL.

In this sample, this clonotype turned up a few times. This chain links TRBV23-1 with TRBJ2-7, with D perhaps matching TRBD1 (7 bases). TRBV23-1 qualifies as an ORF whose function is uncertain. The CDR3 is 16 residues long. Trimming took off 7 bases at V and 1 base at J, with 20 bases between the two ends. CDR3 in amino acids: CASTLSAGQNSYEQYF. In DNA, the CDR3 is TGCGCCAGCACCTTGAGCGCGGGACAGAATTCCTACGAGCAGTACTTC.

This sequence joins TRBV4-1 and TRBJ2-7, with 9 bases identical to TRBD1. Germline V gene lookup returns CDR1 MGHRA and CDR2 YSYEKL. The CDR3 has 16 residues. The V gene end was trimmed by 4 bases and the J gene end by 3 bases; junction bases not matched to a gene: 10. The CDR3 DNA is TGCGCCAGCAGCCCGACCGGGACAGGGATTCTCTACGAGCAGTACTTC. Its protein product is CASSPTGTGILYEQYF.

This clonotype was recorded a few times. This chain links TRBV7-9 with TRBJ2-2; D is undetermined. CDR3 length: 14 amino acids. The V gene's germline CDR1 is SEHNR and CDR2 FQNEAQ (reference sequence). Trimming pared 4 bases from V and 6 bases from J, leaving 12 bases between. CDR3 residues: CASSSATWAGELFF. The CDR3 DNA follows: TGTGCCAGCAGCTCGGCCACATGGGCCGGGGAGCTGTTTTTT. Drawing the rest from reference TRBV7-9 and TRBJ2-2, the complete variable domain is DTGVSQNPRHKITKRGQNVTFRCDPISEHNRLYWYRQTLGQGPEFLTYFQNEAQLEKSRLLSDRFSAERPKGSFSTLEIQRTEQGDSAMYLCASSSATWAGELFFGEGSRLTVL.

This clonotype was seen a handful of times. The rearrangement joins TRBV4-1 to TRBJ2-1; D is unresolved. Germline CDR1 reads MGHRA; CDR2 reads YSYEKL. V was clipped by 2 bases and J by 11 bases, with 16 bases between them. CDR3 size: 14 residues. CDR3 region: CASSQSLGGSQQFF. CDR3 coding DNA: TGCGCCAGCAGCCAATCCCTAGGTGGCTCTCAGCAGTTCTTC.

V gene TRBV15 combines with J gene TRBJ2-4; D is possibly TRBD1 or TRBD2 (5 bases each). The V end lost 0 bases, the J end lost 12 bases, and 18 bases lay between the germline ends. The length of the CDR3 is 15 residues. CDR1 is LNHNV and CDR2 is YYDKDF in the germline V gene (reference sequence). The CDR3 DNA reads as TGTGCCACCAGCAGAGATCTAGGACGGGGCAAGGATCAGTACTTC. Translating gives CATSRDLGRGKDQYF. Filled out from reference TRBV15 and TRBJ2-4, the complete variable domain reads DAMVIQNPRYQVTQFGKPVTLSCSQTLNHNVMYWYQQKSSQAPKLLFHYYDKDFNNEADTPDNFQSRRPNTSFCFLDIRSPGLGDTAMYLCATSRDLGRGKDQYFGAGTRLSVL.

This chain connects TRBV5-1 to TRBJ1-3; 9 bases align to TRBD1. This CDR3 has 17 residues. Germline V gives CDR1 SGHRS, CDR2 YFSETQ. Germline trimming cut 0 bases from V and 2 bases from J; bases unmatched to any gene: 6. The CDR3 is CASSLEGQGRTGNTIYF. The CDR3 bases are TGCGCCAGCAGCTTGGAAGGACAGGGGAGAACTGGAAACACCATATATTTT.

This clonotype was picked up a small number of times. The CDR3 is CASGFGQPQHF. The CDR3 DNA reads TGTGCTAGTGGTTTTGGTCAGCCCCAGCATTTT. The chain links TRBV12-5 to TRBJ1-5; D not certain. The CDR3 loop spans 11 amino acids. The V gene's germline CDR1 is LGHNT and CDR2 FRNRAP. V gave up 3 bases and J gave up 6 bases, with 3 bases separating them. Based on the CDR3 plus reference TRBV12-5 and TRBJ1-5, the full variable domain is DARVTQTPRHKVTEMGQEVTMRCQPILGHNTVFWYRQTMMQGLELLAYFRNRAPLDDSGMPKDRFSAEMPDATLATLKIQPSEPRDSAVYFCASGFGQPQHFGDGTRLSIL.

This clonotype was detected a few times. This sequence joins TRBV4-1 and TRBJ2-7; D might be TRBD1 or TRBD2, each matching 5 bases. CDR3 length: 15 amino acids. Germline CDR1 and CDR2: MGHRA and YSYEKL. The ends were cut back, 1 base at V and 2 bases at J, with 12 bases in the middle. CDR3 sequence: CASSQAWDGTYEQYV. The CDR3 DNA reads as TGCGCCAGCAGCCAAGCCTGGGACGGTACCTACGAGCAGTACGTC.

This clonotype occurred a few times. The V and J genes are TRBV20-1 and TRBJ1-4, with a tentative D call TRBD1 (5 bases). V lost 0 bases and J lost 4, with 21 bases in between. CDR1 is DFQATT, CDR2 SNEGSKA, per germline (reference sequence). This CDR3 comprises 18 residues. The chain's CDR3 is CSARDWQGRGPGNEKLFF. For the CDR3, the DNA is TGCAGTGCTAGAGATTGGCAGGGAAGGGGTCCGGGTAATGAAAAACTGTTTTTT.

The DNA of the CDR3 is TGTGCCAGCAGCGTAGACCCAGCTAGCAATCAGCCCCAGCATTTT. It encodes CASSVDPASNQPQHF. The chain joins TRBV9 to TRBJ1-5, with D uncertain. Germline V gene sequence: CDR1 SGDLS, CDR2 YYNGEE. The CDR3 length is 15 residues. Trimming took off 0 bases at V and 0 bases at J, with 7 bases between the two ends.

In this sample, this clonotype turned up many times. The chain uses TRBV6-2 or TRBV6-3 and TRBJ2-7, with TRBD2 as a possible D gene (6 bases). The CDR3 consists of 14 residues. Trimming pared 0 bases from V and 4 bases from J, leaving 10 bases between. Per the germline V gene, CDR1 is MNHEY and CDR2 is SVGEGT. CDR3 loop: CASSYSGGGYEQYF. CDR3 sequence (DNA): TGTGCCAGCAGTTACTCCGGGGGAGGATACGAGCAGTACTTC.

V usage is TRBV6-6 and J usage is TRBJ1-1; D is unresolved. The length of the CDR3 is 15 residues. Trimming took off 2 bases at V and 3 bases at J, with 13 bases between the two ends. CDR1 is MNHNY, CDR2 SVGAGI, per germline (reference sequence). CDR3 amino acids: CASSYRSGWDTEAFF. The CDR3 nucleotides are TGTGCCAGCAGTTACCGCAGCGGATGGGACACTGAAGCTTTCTTT.